The rows below give T cell receptor beta chains drawn from one sample of a study of cytotoxic CD8 clonotypes in ibrutinib-treated CLL. TCRdb keeps only in-frame clones here, not all; method: immunoSEQ multiplex PCR. Among some 100,000 clones listed, about 58% were seen once. The sample here was PBMCs, taken after 24 months of ibrutinib treatment. These receptors were obtained from a human donor with chronic lymphocytic leukemia. CDR3s include the opening cysteine and the closing phenylalanine or tryptophan. D genes are given only for firm matches. Some rows have no size entry. The others give once, few or many, or a class for an expanded clone.

size,J,V,D,CDR3,DNA
NA,TRBJ1-1,TRBV5-1,TRBD1,CASSLGTGAMSTEAFF,TGCGCCAGCAGCCTGGGGACAGGGGCTATGAGCACTGAAGCTTTCTTT
NA,TRBJ2-3,TRBV6-5,NA,CASRVGTTDTQYF,TGTGCCAGCAGAGTCGGGACTACAGATACGCAGTATTTT
NA,TRBJ1-4,TRBV5-6,NA,CASSLQGVDEKLFF,TGTGCCAGCAGCTTACAGGGAGTTGATGAAAAACTGTTTTTT
NA,TRBJ1-3,TRBV28,NA,CASSVRLSSGNTIYF,TGTGCCAGCAGTGTCCGACTGAGCTCTGGAAACACCATATATTTT
NA,TRBJ2-7,TRBV7-8,NA,CASSVRARAYEQYF,TGTGCCAGCAGCGTTCGAGCCAGAGCCTACGAGCAGTACTTC
NA,TRBJ2-7,TRBV28,NA,CASTPQGLLYEQYF,TGTGCCAGCACCCCACAGGGACTCCTCTACGAGCAGTACTTC
NA,TRBJ2-2,TRBV10-1,NA,CASSDPPATGELFF,TGCGCCAGCAGTGATCCTCCGGCAACCGGGGAGCTGTTTTTT
NA,TRBJ1-1,TRBV19,NA,CASSTGRNTEAFF,TGTGCCAGTAGTACTGGCAGGAACACTGAAGCTTTCTTT
few,TRBJ2-2,TRBV5-1,NA,CASALASRTGELFF,TGCGCCAGCGCCCTAGCGTCCCGGACCGGGGAGCTGTTTTTT
few,TRBJ1-5,TRBV7-3,NA,CASQSNLGTASNQPQHF,TGTGCCAGCCAGAGTAACCTGGGAACGGCCTCCAATCAGCCCCAGCATTTT
NA,TRBJ1-1,TRBV19,TRBD1,CASTGQGAYTEAFF,TGTGCCAGTACCGGACAGGGGGCTTATACTGAAGCTTTCTTT